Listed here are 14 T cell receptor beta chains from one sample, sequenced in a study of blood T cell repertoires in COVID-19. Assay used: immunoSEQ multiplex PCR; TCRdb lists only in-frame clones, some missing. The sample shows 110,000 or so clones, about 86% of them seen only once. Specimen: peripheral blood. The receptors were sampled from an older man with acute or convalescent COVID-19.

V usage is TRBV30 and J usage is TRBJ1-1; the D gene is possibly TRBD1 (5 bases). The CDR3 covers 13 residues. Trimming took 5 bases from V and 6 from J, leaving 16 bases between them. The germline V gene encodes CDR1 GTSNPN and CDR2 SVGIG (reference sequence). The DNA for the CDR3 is TGTGCCTGGGGACTCGGGGGTTTCGCTGAAGCTTTCTTT. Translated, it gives CAWGLGGFAEAFF. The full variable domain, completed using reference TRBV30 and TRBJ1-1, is SQTIHQWPATLVQPVGSPLSLECTVEGTSNPNLYWYRQAAGRGLQLLFYSVGIGQISSEVPQNLSASRPQDRQFILSSKKLLLSDSGFYLCAWGLGGFAEAFFGQGTRLTVV.

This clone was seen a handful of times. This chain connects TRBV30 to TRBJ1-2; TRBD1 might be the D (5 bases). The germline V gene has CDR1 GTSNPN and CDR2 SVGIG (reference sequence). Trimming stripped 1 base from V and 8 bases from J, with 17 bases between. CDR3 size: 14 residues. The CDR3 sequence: CAWSARGLVVGYTF. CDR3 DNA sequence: TGTGCCTGGAGTGCAAGGGGCTTGGTTGTAGGCTACACCTTC.

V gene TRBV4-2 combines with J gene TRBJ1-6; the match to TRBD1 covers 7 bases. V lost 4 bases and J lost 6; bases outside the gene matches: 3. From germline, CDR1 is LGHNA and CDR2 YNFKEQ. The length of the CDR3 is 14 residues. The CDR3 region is CASSPRQGNSPLHF. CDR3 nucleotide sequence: TGTGCCAGCAGCCCCCGACAGGGTAATTCACCCCTCCACTTT.

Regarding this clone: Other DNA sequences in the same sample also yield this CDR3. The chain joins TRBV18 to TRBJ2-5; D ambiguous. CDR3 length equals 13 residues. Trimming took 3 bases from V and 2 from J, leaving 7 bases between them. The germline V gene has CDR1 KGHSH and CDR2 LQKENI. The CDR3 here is CASSPLQQETQYF. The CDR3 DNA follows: TGTGCCAGCTCACCTCTACAGCAAGAGACCCAGTACTTC.

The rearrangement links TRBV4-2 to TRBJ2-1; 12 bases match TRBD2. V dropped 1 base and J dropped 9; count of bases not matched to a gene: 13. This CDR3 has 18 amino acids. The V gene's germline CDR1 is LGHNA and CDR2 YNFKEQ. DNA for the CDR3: TGTGCCAGCAGCCAAGGCATAAGTACTAGCGGGAGGAGCGGTGAGCAGTTCTTC. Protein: CASSQGISTSGRSGEQFF.

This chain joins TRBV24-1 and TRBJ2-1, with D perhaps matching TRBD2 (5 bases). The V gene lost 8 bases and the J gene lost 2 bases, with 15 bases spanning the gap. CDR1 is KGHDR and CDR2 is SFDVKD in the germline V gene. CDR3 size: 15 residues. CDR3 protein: CATIVWETTYNEQFF. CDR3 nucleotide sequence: TGTGCCACCATAGTCTGGGAGACTACCTACAATGAGCAGTTCTTC.

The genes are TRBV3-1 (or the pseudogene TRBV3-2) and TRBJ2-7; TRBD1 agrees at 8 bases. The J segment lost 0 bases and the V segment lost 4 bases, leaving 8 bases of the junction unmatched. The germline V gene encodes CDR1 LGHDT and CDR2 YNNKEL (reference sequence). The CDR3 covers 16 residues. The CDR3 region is CASSPRDRLNSYEQYF. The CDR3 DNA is TGTGCCAGCAGCCCAAGGGACAGGCTAAACTCCTACGAGCAGTACTTC.

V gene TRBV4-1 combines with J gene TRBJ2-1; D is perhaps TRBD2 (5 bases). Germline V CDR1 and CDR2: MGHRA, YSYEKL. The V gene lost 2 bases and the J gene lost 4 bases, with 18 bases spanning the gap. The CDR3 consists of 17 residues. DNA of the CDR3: TGCGCCAGCAGCCAAACCGGAGTGGGAGAGGTTTACAATGAGCAGTTCTTC. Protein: CASSQTGVGEVYNEQFF.

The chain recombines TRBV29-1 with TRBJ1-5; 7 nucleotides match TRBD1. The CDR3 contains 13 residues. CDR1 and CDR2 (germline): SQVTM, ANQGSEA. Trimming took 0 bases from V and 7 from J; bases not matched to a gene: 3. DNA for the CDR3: TGCAGCGTTGAAGAGATACAGGGGCAGCCCCAGCATTTT. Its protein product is CSVEEIQGQPQHF.

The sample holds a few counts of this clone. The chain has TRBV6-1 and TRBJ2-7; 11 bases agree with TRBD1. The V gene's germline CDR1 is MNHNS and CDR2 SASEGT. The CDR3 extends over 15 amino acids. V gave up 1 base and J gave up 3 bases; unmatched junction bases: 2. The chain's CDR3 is CASSEEGTGGYEQYF. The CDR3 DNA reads TGTGCCAGCAGTGAAGAAGGGACAGGGGGCTACGAGCAGTACTTC.

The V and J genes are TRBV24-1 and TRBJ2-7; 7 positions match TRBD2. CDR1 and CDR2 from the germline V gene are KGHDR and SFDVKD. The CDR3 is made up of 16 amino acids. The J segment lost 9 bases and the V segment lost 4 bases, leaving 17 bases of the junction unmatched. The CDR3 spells CATSDPGRAAGPVQYF. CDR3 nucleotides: TGTGCCACCAGTGACCCAGGGAGGGCGGCGGGCCCGGTGCAGTACTTC.

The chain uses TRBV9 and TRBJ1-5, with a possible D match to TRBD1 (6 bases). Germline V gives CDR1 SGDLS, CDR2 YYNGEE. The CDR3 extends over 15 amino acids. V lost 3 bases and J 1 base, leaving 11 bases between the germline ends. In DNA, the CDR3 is TGTGCCAGCAGCGCGTCACAGGGAAGCAATCAGCCCCAGCATTTT. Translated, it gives CASSASQGSNQPQHF.

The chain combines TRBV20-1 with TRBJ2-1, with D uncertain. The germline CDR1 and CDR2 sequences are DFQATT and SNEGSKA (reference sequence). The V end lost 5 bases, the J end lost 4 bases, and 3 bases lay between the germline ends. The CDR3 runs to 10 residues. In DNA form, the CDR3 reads TGCAGTGCTGAGTACAATGAGCAGTTCTTC. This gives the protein CSAEYNEQFF.

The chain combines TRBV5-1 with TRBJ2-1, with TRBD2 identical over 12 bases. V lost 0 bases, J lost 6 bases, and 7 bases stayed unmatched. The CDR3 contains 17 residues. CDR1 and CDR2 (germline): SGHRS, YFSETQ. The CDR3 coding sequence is TGCGCCAGCAGCTTGGCCCTAGCGGGAGGGCCGGGCAATGAGCAGTTCTTC. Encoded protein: CASSLALAGGPGNEQFF.